This entry lists 12 T cell receptor beta chains sequenced from one sample in a study of blood T cell repertoires in COVID-19. The assay was immunoSEQ multiplex PCR, and TCRdb's table has in-frame clones only and misses some. Among about 300,000 clones listed, roughly 90% were seen once. Sequencing was performed on peripheral blood. The origin of the receptors is a woman between 25 and 40 years old with COVID-19, enrolled during active disease.

CDR3 bases: TGCGCCAGCAGCCCGCAGGGACTAGCTTACGAGCAGTACTTC. The encoded protein is CASSPQGLAYEQYF. This chain links TRBV4-1 with TRBJ2-7, with 9 bases that match TRBD2. J gave up 4 bases and V 4 bases, and 5 bases lay outside the gene matches. Germline CDR1 MGHRA, CDR2 YSYEKL. The CDR3 extends over 14 amino acids.

The gene calls are TRBV5-1 and TRBJ2-2; a possible D gene is TRBD2 (5 bases). The germline V and J ends were trimmed by 5 bases and 7 bases, with 9 bases remaining between them. In germline, CDR1 is SGHRS, CDR2 YFSETQ. The CDR3 sequence is 12 residues long. CDR3 region: CASRNGVGELFF. In DNA, the CDR3 is TGCGCCAGCAGAAACGGGGTCGGGGAGCTGTTTTTT.

This chain uses TRBV5-4 with TRBJ2-2, with 10 bases fitting TRBD1. Germline V CDR1 and CDR2: SGHNT, YYREEE (reference sequence). J gave up 5 bases and V 3 bases, and 10 bases lay outside the gene matches. The CDR3 contains 17 residues. Here the CDR3 reads CASSSLRQGALTGELFF. The CDR3 DNA sequence: TGTGCCAGCAGCTCCCTCCGACAGGGGGCCTTAACCGGGGAGCTGTTTTTT.

The J gene is TRBJ1-1, the V gene TRBV15; D possibly corresponds to TRBD1 (5 bases). This CDR3 is 13 amino acids long. Trimming removed 9 bases at V and 5 bases at J, with 16 bases between. Looked up from germline, CDR1 is LNHNV and CDR2 is YYDKDF (reference sequence). The CDR3 region has the DNA TGTGCCACGAAAACAGGAGACTTGACTGAAGCTTTCTTT. The encoded protein is CATKTGDLTEAFF.

The chain is built from TRBV7-8 and TRBJ2-1; 12 bases are shared with TRBD2. The germline gives CDR1 SGHVS, CDR2 FQNEAQ. The CDR3 runs 19 residues. With V trimmed by 1 base and J by 4 bases, 11 bases remained unmatched. The DNA of the CDR3 is TGTGCCAGCAGCTTAGACCCCCGACTAGCGGGAGAGCCTTACAATGAGCAGTTCTTC. Protein sequence: CASSLDPRLAGEPYNEQFF.

V gene TRBV15 combines with J gene TRBJ2-3; D perhaps matches TRBD1 (7 bases). The V and J ends lost 9 bases and 4 bases respectively, with 17 bases between them. Germline values: CDR1 LNHNV, CDR2 YYDKDF (reference sequence). The CDR3 loop spans 14 amino acids. CDR3: CATKGGQGADTQYF. CDR3 nucleotide sequence: TGTGCCACAAAGGGGGGCCAGGGGGCAGATACGCAGTATTTT. The entire variable domain, with the rest obtained from reference TRBV15 and TRBJ2-3, is as follows: DAMVIQNPRYQVTQFGKPVTLSCSQTLNHNVMYWYQQKSSQAPKLLFHYYDKDFNNEADTPDNFQSRRPNTSFCFLDIRSPGLGDTAMYLCATKGGQGADTQYFGPGTRLTVL.

The V and J genes are TRBV5-1 and TRBJ2-7; 12 bases are shared with TRBD1. Germline assignment: CDR1 SGHRS and CDR2 YFSETQ. V lost 3 bases to trimming and J lost 7 bases; unmatched junction nucleotides: 5. The CDR3 covers 14 residues. The CDR3: CASSSGTGGLEQYF. The CDR3 DNA reads TGCGCCAGCAGCTCCGGGACAGGGGGCCTGGAGCAGTACTTC. Full variable domain (rest looked up from reference TRBV5-1 and TRBJ2-7): KAGVTQTPRYLIKTRGQQVTLSCSPISGHRSVSWYQQTPGQGLQFLFEYFSETQRNKGNFPGRFSGRQFSNSRSEMNVSTLELGDSALYLCASSSGTGGLEQYFGPGTRLTVT.

The chain recombines TRBV11-2 with TRBJ1-2, with 8 bases that match TRBD1. The CDR3 extends over 17 amino acids. Germline loops: CDR1 SGHAT, CDR2 FQNNGV. J lost 1 base, V lost 1 base, and 8 bases had no gene match. CDR3 region: CASSLVSGTGVNYGYTF. As DNA, the CDR3 is TGTGCCAGCAGCTTAGTTTCCGGGACAGGAGTTAACTATGGCTACACCTTC.

The rearrangement links TRBV28 to TRBJ1-3; TRBD1 matches at 7 bases. The junction had 7 bases not matched to a gene; V was cut back by 6 bases and J by 2 bases. The CDR3 covers 15 residues. Germline lookup yields CDR1 MDHEN and CDR2 SYDVKM. The CDR3 is CASSLRTGAGNTIYF. Written as DNA, the CDR3 is TGTGCCAGCAGCCTTCGCACAGGGGCTGGAAACACCATATATTTT.

V is TRBV7-3 and J is TRBJ2-1, with 7 bases fitting TRBD2. V lost 1 base to trimming and J lost 8 bases; unmatched junction nucleotides: 8. Germline CDR1 is SGHTA and CDR2 is FQGTGA. The CDR3 covers 15 residues. The CDR3 spells CASSLRPAGAYEQFF. CDR3 DNA sequence: TGTGCCAGCAGCTTAAGGCCCGCGGGAGCCTATGAGCAGTTCTTC.

The J gene is TRBJ2-1, the V gene TRBV4-1, with D perhaps TRBD1 (7 bases). Trimming stripped 4 bases from V and 6 bases from J, with 19 bases between. Germline V gene sequence: CDR1 MGHRA, CDR2 YSYEKL. The CDR3 is 16 residues long. The CDR3, as DNA: TGCGCCAGCAGCCCCCGAGAGCAGGGGGGAGGCAATGAGCAGTTCTTC. Translating it yields CASSPREQGGGNEQFF.

The chain uses TRBV29-1 and TRBJ2-3; 9 bases are a match to TRBD2. The V gene end was trimmed by 4 bases and the J gene end by 8 bases; junction bases not matched to a gene: 4. Per the germline V gene, CDR1 is SQVTM and CDR2 is ANQGSEA. The CDR3 length is 12 residues. Here the CDR3 reads CSVGTSVFTQYF. The CDR3 DNA sequence: TGCAGCGTTGGGACTAGCGTATTTACGCAGTATTTT.